This T cell receptor beta chain derives from a study of T cell responses to AZD1222 COVID-19 vaccine. General study results and limits: A mostly white British donor set with more females was recruited, and clonal diversity was possibly underestimated. Spike as a whole was targeted by vaccine-associated CD4 TCRs, dominant at 160-218 and 743-854.

The repertoire was sequenced with immunoSEQ multiplex PCR; TCRdb's copy has only in-frame clones and lacks some. This table holds some 140,000 clones, just under 95% found once. The CDR3 totals 14 residues. Per germline, CDR1 KGHDR and CDR2 SFDVKD. The V end lost 9 bases, the J end lost 8 bases, and 19 bases lay between the germline ends. Comments on this clone: Its antigen remains unidentified.

This receptor was obtained from an adult who received the AZD1222 COVID-19 vaccine. The chain uses TRBV24-1 and TRBJ2-1, with D possibly TRBD2 on 6 matching bases. This sample comprised peripheral blood, obtained 28 days after the second AZD1222 dose. The DNA for the CDR3 is TGTGCCACCGCGTCGGTCGGGAGTAAGCATGAGCAGTTCTTC. It encodes CATASVGSKHEQFF.